These 22 T cell receptor beta chains were all obtained from the same sample, sequenced in a study of T cell responses to AZD1222 COVID-19 vaccine. The table came from immunoSEQ multiplex PCR; TCRdb's copy has only in-frame clones and leaves some out. The data show 180,000 or so clones, approximately 93% seen once. Material: peripheral blood, obtained 28 days after the second AZD1222 dose. The receptor set was obtained from an adult who received the AZD1222 COVID-19 vaccine.

The CDR3 loop reads CASSPNPITNEKLFF. The CDR3 coding sequence is TGTGCCAGCTCACCAAACCCGATTACTAATGAAAAACTGTTTTTT. The chain combines TRBV18 with TRBJ1-4; D is unresolved. Trimming stripped 2 bases from V and 2 bases from J, with 9 bases between. Germline V lookup: CDR1 KGHSH, CDR2 LQKENI. CDR3 length equals 15 residues.

This chain links TRBV12-3 or TRBV12-4 with TRBJ2-2; D gene ambiguous. The CDR3 extends over 12 amino acids. Trimming pared 4 bases from V and 0 bases from J, leaving 0 bases between. The CDR3: CASSSNTGELFF. CDR3 DNA sequence: TGTGCCAGCAGTTCGAACACCGGGGAGCTGTTTTTT.

The chain employs TRBV7-2 and TRBJ1-6; D is uncertain. In germline, CDR1 is SGHTA, CDR2 FQGNSA. Trimming took 4 bases from V and 10 from J, leaving 20 bases between them. This CDR3 region has 16 residues. The CDR3 reads CASSSGPVFVGSPLHF. CDR3 in DNA: TGTGCCAGCAGCTCCGGGCCGGTCTTTGTGGGATCACCCCTCCACTTT.

The chain joins TRBV6-6 to TRBJ2-7, with D possibly being TRBD2 (7 bases). V was cut by 2 bases and J by 0 bases, with 14 bases left in between. CDR3 size: 16 residues. Germline values: CDR1 MNHNY, CDR2 SVGAGI (reference sequence). CDR3 nucleotide sequence: TGTGCCAGCAGTTACCCCGAAGGGGGGGGCTCCTACGAGCAGTACTTC. This sequence encodes CASSYPEGGGSYEQYF.

The chain uses TRBV28 and TRBJ1-6; D gene ambiguous. This CDR3 comprises 15 residues. V was shortened by 6 bases and J by 0 bases, with 9 bases between the two germline ends. Germline V CDR1 and CDR2: MDHEN, SYDVKM. CDR3 loop: CASRPELSYNSPLHF. The CDR3 DNA follows: TGTGCCAGCAGGCCAGAACTCTCCTATAATTCACCCCTCCACTTT.

The chain joins TRBV18 to TRBJ2-3, with 7 bases lining up with TRBD1. CDR3 length: 15 residues. Per germline, CDR1 KGHSH and CDR2 LQKENI. V lost 2 bases and J lost 0; bases outside the gene matches: 2. The CDR3 loop is CASSPGRGSTDTQYF. The CDR3 DNA reads TGTGCCAGCTCACCAGGCAGGGGGAGCACAGATACGCAGTATTTT.

The chain is built from TRBV9 and TRBJ1-3; D is ambiguous. The CDR3 sequence is 15 residues long. CDR1 is SGDLS and CDR2 is YYNGEE in the germline V gene. Between the trimmed V and J ends, which lost 2 bases and 3 bases, there was a span of 12 bases. CDR3 sequence: CASSVNGDSGNTIYF. CDR3 bases: TGTGCCAGCAGCGTGAACGGGGATAGTGGAAACACCATATATTTT.

The chain carries TRBV6-5 and TRBJ1-1; perhaps TRBD1 as D (5 bases). Deletions cut 5 bases from V and 5 bases from J, with 15 bases between. Germline V lookup: CDR1 MNHEY, CDR2 SVGAGI. The length of the CDR3 is 14 residues. CDR3 nucleotides: TGTGCCAGCAGTCTCAGGGTAGGATGGACTGAAGCTTTCTTT. Translated: CASSLRVGWTEAFF.

The rearrangement links TRBV3-1 (or the pseudogene TRBV3-2) to TRBJ2-2; TRBD2 aligns across 9 bases. Per the germline V gene, CDR1 is LGHDT and CDR2 is YNNKEL (reference sequence). The J segment lost 5 bases and the V segment lost 10 bases, leaving 8 bases of the junction unmatched. The CDR3 is 14 residues long. DNA of the CDR3: TGTGCCACCCAGCGGGGGGTACCGACCGGGGAGCTGTTTTTT. Protein sequence: CATQRGVPTGELFF.

CDR3 sequence reads: CATSAVLTGELFF. CDR3 coding DNA: TGTGCCACCAGCGCAGTTTTAACCGGGGAGCTGTTTTTT. This chain links TRBV24-1 with TRBJ2-2; D is undetermined. Trimming shortened V by 7 bases and J by 5 bases, and 10 bases separated the two germline ends. Germline V gives CDR1 KGHDR, CDR2 SFDVKD. The CDR3 consists of 13 residues.

This clone was observed a single time. The gene calls are TRBV3-1 (or the pseudogene TRBV3-2) and TRBJ1-2; maybe TRBD1 (5 bases). The CDR3 consists of 14 residues. V lost 1 base and J lost 6, with 12 bases in between. Germline CDR1 and CDR2: LGHDT and YNNKEL (reference sequence). This CDR3 reads CASSQAGAGHGYTF. Here the CDR3 DNA reads TGTGCCAGCAGCCAAGCCGGGGCCGGTCATGGCTACACCTTC.

The V and J genes are TRBV10-3 and TRBJ1-1, with a tentative D call TRBD1 (6 bases). With 0 bases removed from V and 1 base from J, the gap between germline ends came to 9 bases. The CDR3 runs 15 residues. The germline CDR1 and CDR2 sequences are ENHRY and SYGVKD. CDR3 amino acids: CAISESGGQNTEAFF. The CDR3 bases are TGTGCCATCAGTGAGTCTGGGGGGCAGAACACTGAAGCTTTCTTT.

V and J are TRBV24-1 and TRBJ1-2; D gene ambiguous. This CDR3 region has 14 residues. Trimming removed 1 base from V and 2 bases from J, with 7 bases in between. From germline, CDR1 is KGHDR and CDR2 SFDVKD. The CDR3 DNA sequence: TGTGCCACCAGTGATTTCGAGGCGAACTATGGCTACACCTTC. This translates into CATSDFEANYGYTF.

This chain links TRBV12-2 with TRBJ1-2; the table's D gene call, TRBD1, was not cross checked with the DNA. TRBV12-2 is flagged as a pseudogene. The CDR3 is 14 amino acids. This chain's CDR3 is CASRADRDNYGYTF. DNA of the CDR3: TGTGCAAGTCGTGCGGACAGGGACAACTATGGCTACACCTTC.

J is TRBJ2-1 and V is TRBV14, with D possibly TRBD1 on 6 matching bases. The CDR3 is 16 amino acids. Looked up from germline, CDR1 is SGHDN and CDR2 is FVKESK. The germline V and J ends were trimmed by 1 base and 6 bases, with 16 bases remaining between them. For the CDR3, the DNA is TGTGCCAGCAGCCAAGTTCCACAGGGAATGTTCAATGAGCAGTTCTTC. Its translation: CASSQVPQGMFNEQFF.

The CDR3 bases are TGTGCCAGCAGTTTCGACTTATATGGCTACACCTTC. Translated, it gives CASSFDLYGYTF. The chain couples TRBV6-5 to TRBJ1-2; no clear D gene. This CDR3 contains 12 residues. Germline loops: CDR1 MNHEY, CDR2 SVGAGI. V lost 4 bases to trimming and J lost 5 bases, with 8 bases between them.

This sequence joins TRBV9 and TRBJ1-1; 7 nucleotides match TRBD1. Looked up from germline, CDR1 is SGDLS and CDR2 is YYNGEE. Unmatched junction bases numbered 9, after V lost 4 bases and J lost 6 bases. This CDR3 spans 14 amino acids. The CDR3 here is CASSPQVGGAEAFF. As DNA, the CDR3 is TGTGCCAGCAGCCCCCAGGTAGGGGGCGCTGAAGCTTTCTTT.

The chain employs TRBV4-3 and TRBJ1-6, with 7 bases lining up with TRBD1. The CDR3 contains 15 residues. V lost 0 bases and J lost 10; bases outside the gene matches: 6. Per germline, CDR1 LGHNA and CDR2 YSLEER. DNA of the CDR3: TGCGCCAGCAGCCAAGATCGACAGGGAAACTCACCCCTCCACTTT. It encodes CASSQDRQGNSPLHF.

V is TRBV7-3 and J is TRBJ2-2; 8 bases map to TRBD1. With 7 bases clipped from V and 5 bases from J, the junction kept 6 bases outside the gene matches. Germline CDR1 is SGHTA and CDR2 is FQGTGA. The CDR3 is 14 residues long. CDR3 bases: TGTGCCAGCAAAACAGGGGGAGGTACCGGGGAGCTGTTTTTT. Residues: CASKTGGGTGELFF.

In its sample, this clone was seen once. The V gene is TRBV18, the J gene TRBJ2-5; the D gene could be TRBD1 or TRBD2 (5 bases each). This CDR3 is 13 amino acids long. With 0 bases removed from V and 5 bases from J, the gap between germline ends came to 7 bases. Germline loops: CDR1 KGHSH, CDR2 LQKENI. This CDR3 is CASSPPGDETQYF. The CDR3 bases are TGTGCCAGCTCACCACCGGGGGACGAGACCCAGTACTTC.

The genes are TRBV7-2 and TRBJ2-5, with 11 bases fitting TRBD2. The CDR3 is 15 amino acids. CDR1 is SGHTA and CDR2 is FQGNSA in the germline V gene. Unmatched junction bases numbered 7, after V lost 5 bases and J lost 5 bases. CDR3 residues: CASSRSGGAFETQYF. In DNA form, the CDR3 reads TGTGCCAGCAGCCGTAGCGGGGGGGCGTTTGAGACCCAGTACTTC.

The chain joins TRBV19 to TRBJ1-3, with 7 bases that match TRBD1. The CDR3 is 14 residues long. V lost 4 bases to trimming and J lost 2 bases; unmatched junction nucleotides: 2. The germline CDR1 and CDR2 sequences are LNHDA and SQIVND (reference sequence). This CDR3 is CASSRGQAGNTIYF. The CDR3 DNA reads TGTGCCAGTAGTAGAGGACAGGCTGGAAACACCATATATTTT.